Frequency places the clone carrying this T cell receptor (beta chain) as medium-sized. Antigen specificity is unknown. This sample is drawn from a study of CD8 T cells in cerebrospinal fluid in Alzheimer's disease. CSF cells underwent 10X single-cell V(D)J and 5' gene-expression profiling. Reanalyzing the 10x single-cell sequencing reads, TCRdb keeps one entry per CDR3 protein, without DNA. Its clone listing holds 950 to 1,200 distinct CDR3 sequences. The CDR3 loop spans 14 amino acids. CDR1 and CDR2 (germline): SGHAT, FQDESV (reference sequence). Study-level results: Versus healthy subjects, Alzheimer's patients more often had clones of at least 3%. Alzheimer's patients were not enriched for EBV-specific clones, which were not the most expanded.

Input material: cerebrospinal fluid. This rearrangement joins TRBV11-1 to TRBJ1-1; the D call of TRBD1 rests on TCRdb alone, since no DNA is present to check it. This sequence originates from a human donor in good health. The CDR3 sequence: CASSLGQGDTEAFF. The full variable domain, its missing parts supplied by reference TRBV11-1 and TRBJ1-1, is EAEVAQSPRYKITEKSQAVAFWCDPISGHATLYWYRQILGQGPELLVQFQDESVVDDSQLPKDRFSAERLKGVDSTLKIQPAELGDSAMYLCASSLGQGDTEAFFGQGTRLTVV.